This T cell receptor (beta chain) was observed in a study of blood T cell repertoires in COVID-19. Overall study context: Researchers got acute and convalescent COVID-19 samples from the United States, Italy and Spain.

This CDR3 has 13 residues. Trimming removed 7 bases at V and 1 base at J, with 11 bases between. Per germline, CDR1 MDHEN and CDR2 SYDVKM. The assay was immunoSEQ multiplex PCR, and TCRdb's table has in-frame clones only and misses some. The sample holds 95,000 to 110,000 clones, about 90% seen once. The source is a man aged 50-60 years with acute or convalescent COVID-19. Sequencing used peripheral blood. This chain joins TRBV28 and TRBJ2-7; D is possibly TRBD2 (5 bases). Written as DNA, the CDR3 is TGTGCCAGCACCCCGGGAAGGTCCTACGAGCAGTACTTC. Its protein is CASTPGRSYEQYF.